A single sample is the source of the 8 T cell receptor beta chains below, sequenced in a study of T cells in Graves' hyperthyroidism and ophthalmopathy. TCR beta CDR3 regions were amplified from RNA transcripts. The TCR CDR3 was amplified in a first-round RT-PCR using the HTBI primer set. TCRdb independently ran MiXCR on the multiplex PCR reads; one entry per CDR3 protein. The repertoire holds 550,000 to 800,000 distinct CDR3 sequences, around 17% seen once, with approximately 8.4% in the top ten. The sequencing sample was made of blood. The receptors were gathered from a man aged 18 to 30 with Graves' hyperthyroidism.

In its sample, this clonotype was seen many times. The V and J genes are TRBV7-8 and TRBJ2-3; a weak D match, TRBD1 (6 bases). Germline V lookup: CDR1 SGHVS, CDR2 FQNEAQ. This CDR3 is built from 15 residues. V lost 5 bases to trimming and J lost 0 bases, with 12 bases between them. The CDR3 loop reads CASSNDRRSTDTQYF. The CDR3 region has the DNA TGTGCCAGCAGCAACGACAGGCGGAGCACAGATACGCAGTATTTT.

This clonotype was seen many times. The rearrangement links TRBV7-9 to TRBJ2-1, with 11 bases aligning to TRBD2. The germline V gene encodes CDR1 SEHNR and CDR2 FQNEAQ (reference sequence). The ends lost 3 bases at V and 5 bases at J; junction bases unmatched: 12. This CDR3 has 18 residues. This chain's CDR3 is CASSFLGLAGPLDNEQFF. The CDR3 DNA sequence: TGTGCCAGCAGCTTCCTCGGACTAGCGGGCCCCCTTGACAATGAGCAGTTCTTC.

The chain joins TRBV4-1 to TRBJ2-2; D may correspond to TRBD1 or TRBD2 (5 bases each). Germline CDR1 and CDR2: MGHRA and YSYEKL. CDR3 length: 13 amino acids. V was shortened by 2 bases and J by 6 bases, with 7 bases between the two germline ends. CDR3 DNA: TGCGCCAGCAGCCAACTGGGGGCCGGGGAGCTGTTTTTT. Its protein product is CASSQLGAGELFF.

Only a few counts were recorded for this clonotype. The CDR3 DNA follows: TGTGCCTGGAGGGAAAGGGGCACCCTCTACGAGCAGTACTTC. Translated: CAWRERGTLYEQYF. The chain employs TRBV30 and TRBJ2-7, with D perhaps TRBD1 (5 bases). Germline V gives CDR1 GTSNPN, CDR2 SVGIG (reference sequence). The CDR3 has 14 amino acids. V lost 3 bases and J lost 3, with 15 bases in between.

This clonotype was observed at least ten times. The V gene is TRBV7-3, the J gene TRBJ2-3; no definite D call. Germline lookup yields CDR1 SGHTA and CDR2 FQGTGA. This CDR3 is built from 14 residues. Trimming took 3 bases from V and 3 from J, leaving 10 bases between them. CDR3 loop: CASSFRSITDTQYF. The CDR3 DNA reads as TGTGCCAGCAGCTTTAGATCTATAACAGATACGCAGTATTTT.

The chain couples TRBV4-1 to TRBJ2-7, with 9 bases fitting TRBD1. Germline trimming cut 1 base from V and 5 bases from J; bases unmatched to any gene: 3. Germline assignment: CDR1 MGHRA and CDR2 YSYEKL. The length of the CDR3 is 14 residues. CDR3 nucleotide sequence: TGCGCCAGCAGCCAAGCGGGACAGGGTAACGAGCAGTACTTC. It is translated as CASSQAGQGNEQYF.

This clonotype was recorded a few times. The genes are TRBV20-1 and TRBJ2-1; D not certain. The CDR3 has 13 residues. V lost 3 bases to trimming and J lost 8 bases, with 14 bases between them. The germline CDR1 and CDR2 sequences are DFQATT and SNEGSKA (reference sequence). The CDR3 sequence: CSASRPAPHEQFF. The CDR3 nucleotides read TGCAGTGCTAGCCGGCCTGCCCCTCATGAGCAGTTCTTC.

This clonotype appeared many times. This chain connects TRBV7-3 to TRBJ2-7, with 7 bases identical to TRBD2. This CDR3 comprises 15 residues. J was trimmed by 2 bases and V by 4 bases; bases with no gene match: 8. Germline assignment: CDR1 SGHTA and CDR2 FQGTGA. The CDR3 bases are TGTGCCAGCAGCTACGATGGCGGGAGTCCCTACGAGCAGTACTTC. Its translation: CASSYDGGSPYEQYF.